This is a list of T cell receptor beta chains from one sample in a study of blood T cells in healthy people across ages. A single record per CDR3 protein comes from TCRdb applying MiXCR to the 5' RACE reads. The top ten clones hold 18% of a sample with just over 1 million distinct CDR3 sequences, roughly 45% of them seen once. The sample was blood. The source of these receptors is an older woman in good health. CDR3s include the opening cysteine and the closing phenylalanine or tryptophan. The D gene is left open where the match is weak. Size is omitted from some rows. Given values are once, few, many or a class for expanded clones.

size: NA; J: TRBJ2-5; length: 16; D: TRBD2; V: TRBV3-1; DNA: TGTGCCAGCAGCCAAGTGACGGGAGGTCCCTACAATGAGCAGTACTTC; CDR3: CASSQVTGGPYNEQYF
size: NA; J: TRBJ2-3; length: 16; D: NA; V: TRBV29-1; DNA: TGCAGCGTTGAAAGGTGGGAGGCCTCGAACGCAGATACGCAGTATTTT; CDR3: CSVERWEASNADTQYF
size: NA; J: TRBJ2-7; length: 15; D: NA; V: TRBV6-1; DNA: TGTGCCAGCAGTGAAGCAGGGGACGGCCCCTACGAGCAGTACTTC; CDR3: CASSEAGDGPYEQYF
size: NA; J: TRBJ2-1; length: 12; D: NA; V: TRBV2; DNA: TGTGCCAGCAGTGAAGCAGGGGATTTGCAGTTCTTC; CDR3: CASSEAGDLQFF
size: few; J: TRBJ2-5; length: 11; D: NA; V: TRBV20-1; DNA: TGCAGTGCTAGCGGCCAAGAGACCCAGTACTTC; CDR3: CSASGQETQYF
size: NA; J: TRBJ2-1; length: 15; D: TRBD2; V: TRBV4-2; DNA: TGTGCCAGCAGCCAACTCGGGACTAGCGGGAATGAGCAGTTCTTC; CDR3: CASSQLGTSGNEQFF
size: many; J: TRBJ1-4; length: 15; D: TRBD1; V: TRBV13; DNA: TGTGCCAGCAGCTTGACAGGGAGGGGGAGTGAAAAACTGTTTTTT; CDR3: CASSLTGRGSEKLFF
size: few; J: TRBJ2-1; length: 13; D: NA; V: TRBV7-2; DNA: TGTGCCAGCAGCTCCACGGATAGGAATGAGCAGTTCTTC; CDR3: CASSSTDRNEQFF
size: NA; J: TRBJ1-2; length: 11; D: NA; V: TRBV28; DNA: TGTGCCAGCAGACTCTTGGATGGCTACACCTTC; CDR3: CASRLLDGYTF
size: NA; J: TRBJ2-7; length: 15; D: NA; V: TRBV6-1; DNA: TGTGCCAGCAGCCGGGAAAGCTCCAGCTCCTACGAGCAGTACTTC; CDR3: CASSRESSSSYEQYF
size: NA; J: TRBJ1-4; length: 12; D: TRBD1; V: TRBV20-1; DNA: TGCAGTGCTGGGGACAGTAATGAAAAACTGTTTTTT; CDR3: CSAGDSNEKLFF
size: NA; J: TRBJ2-1; length: 12; D: NA; V: TRBV24-1; DNA: TGTGCCACCGCCGGGCTCAGCAATGAGCAGTTCTTC; CDR3: CATAGLSNEQFF
size: NA; J: TRBJ1-6; length: 15; D: TRBD1; V: TRBV20-1; DNA: TGCAGTGCTAGAAAGGGACAGGGTTATAATTCACCCCTCCACTTT; CDR3: CSARKGQGYNSPLHF
size: NA; J: TRBJ1-1; length: 14; D: TRBD1; V: TRBV28; DNA: TGTGCCAGCAGGCCCCCAGGGGGTTTCACTGAAGCTTTCTTT; CDR3: CASRPPGGFTEAFF
size: NA; J: TRBJ2-3; length: 11; D: NA; V: TRBV10-3; DNA: TGTGCCATCAGCCCGGGAGATACGCAGTATTTT; CDR3: CAISPGDTQYF
size: NA; J: TRBJ2-7; length: 14; D: NA; V: TRBV27; DNA: TGTGCCATCCCATGTGGCTGGGAGCAGTGCGAGCAGTACTTC; CDR3: CAIPCGWEQCEQYF
size: NA; J: TRBJ2-7; length: 14; D: NA; V: TRBV10-3; DNA: TGTGCCATCAGTCTCCGGGGAACGTCCTGCGAGCAGTACTTC; CDR3: CAISLRGTSCEQYF
size: NA; J: TRBJ2-7; length: 15; D: TRBD1; V: TRBV10-3; DNA: TGTGCCATCAGTGAGAGGACAGGGTTTCCCCCGGGGCAGTACTTC; CDR3: CAISERTGFPPGQYF
size: few; J: TRBJ2-6; length: 15; D: NA; V: TRBV2; DNA: TGTGCCAGCAGTCGTGGCCAGGCGAGGGCCAACGTCCTGACTTTC; CDR3: CASSRGQARANVLTF
size: NA; J: TRBJ2-1; length: 12; D: NA; V: TRBV20-1; DNA: TGCAGTGGCATGGGAGGGGGCGAGGAGCAGTTCTTC; CDR3: CSGMGGGEEQFF
size: NA; J: TRBJ2-3; length: 14; D: NA; V: TRBV11-1; DNA: TGTGCCAGCAGCGTGAGGGGGTTCACAGATACGCAGTATTTT; CDR3: CASSVRGFTDTQYF
size: NA; J: TRBJ2-3; length: 17; D: TRBD2; V: TRBV20-1; DNA: TGCAGTGCTAGGATGGTCCCTAGCGGGAATTTCGCAGATACGCAGTATTTT; CDR3: CSARMVPSGNFADTQYF
size: NA; J: TRBJ1-6; length: 17; D: NA; V: TRBV14; DNA: TGTGCCAGCAGCCAAGAGGCGGGCAGGATAACTAATTCACCCCTCCACTTT; CDR3: CASSQEAGRITNSPLHF
size: many; J: TRBJ2-7; length: 14; D: TRBD1; V: TRBV6-1; DNA: TGTGCCAGCAGTGGGGACAGACCCTCCTACGAGCAGTACTTC; CDR3: CASSGDRPSYEQYF
size: many; J: TRBJ2-7; length: 13; D: TRBD2; V: TRBV29-1; DNA: TGCAGCGTTGGCAGCGGGGACTCCTACGAGCAGTACTTC; CDR3: CSVGSGDSYEQYF
size: NA; J: TRBJ2-5; length: 16; D: TRBD2; V: TRBV28; DNA: TGTGCCAGCAGTTTAGAAGGGAGGGTTGTTCGGGAGACCCAGTACTTC; CDR3: CASSLEGRVVRETQYF
size: NA; J: TRBJ1-5; length: 15; D: NA; V: TRBV3-1; DNA: TGTGCCAGCAGCCATCCCCCCGGCAGGGCTCAGCCCCAGCATTTT; CDR3: CASSHPPGRAQPQHF
size: few; J: TRBJ2-7; length: 16; D: TRBD2; V: TRBV9; DNA: TGTGCCAGCAGCGTAGGAGGGAGGGTAGGGAGCGACGAGCAGTACTTC; CDR3: CASSVGGRVGSDEQYF
size: NA; J: TRBJ2-7; length: 15; D: TRBD2; V: TRBV6-5; DNA: TGTGCCAGCATCGGACTAGCGGGTTCCTCCTACGAGCAGTACTTC; CDR3: CASIGLAGSSYEQYF
size: NA; J: TRBJ1-2; length: 12; D: TRBD1; V: TRBV25-1; DNA: TGTGCCAGCAGTATCGGACAGGGTCGCTACACCTTC; CDR3: CASSIGQGRYTF
size: NA; J: TRBJ2-1; length: 13; D: NA; V: TRBV27; DNA: TGTGCCAGCAGTTTACACAGGGACGGTGAGCAGTTCTTC; CDR3: CASSLHRDGEQFF
size: few; J: TRBJ1-5; length: 14; D: TRBD1; V: TRBV12-3/TRBV12-4; DNA: TGTGCCAGCAGACCAGGGGGCGGCAATCAGCCCCAGCATTTT; CDR3: CASRPGGGNQPQHF
size: NA; J: TRBJ2-4; length: 11; D: NA; V: TRBV20-1; DNA: TGCAGTGCTAGCCTAGGACCGCGACAGTACTTC; CDR3: CSASLGPRQYF
size: few; J: TRBJ1-2; length: 14; D: NA; V: TRBV20-1; DNA: TGCAGTGCTAGAGATGCCCAATGGGGAGGGGGCTACACCTTC; CDR3: CSARDAQWGGGYTF
size: few; J: TRBJ2-6; length: 17; D: NA; V: TRBV27; DNA: TGTGCCAGCAGTTCCCAACAGCAGGGATCTGGGGCCAACGTCCTGACTTTC; CDR3: CASSSQQQGSGANVLTF
size: NA; J: TRBJ2-7; length: 14; D: TRBD2; V: TRBV20-1; DNA: TGCAGTGCTGCACCACTAGCGGGGGCCTACGAGCAGTACTTC; CDR3: CSAAPLAGAYEQYF
size: NA; J: TRBJ2-7; length: 14; D: NA; V: TRBV20-1; DNA: TGCAGTGCTACTGGGGACTCGCTTCCCTACGAGCAGTACTTC; CDR3: CSATGDSLPYEQYF
size: many; J: TRBJ2-1; length: 15; D: NA; V: TRBV14; DNA: TGTGCCAGCAGCTCACTAGCCTCCACCTACAATGAGCAGTTCTTC; CDR3: CASSSLASTYNEQFF
size: NA; J: TRBJ2-7; length: 15; D: TRBD2; V: TRBV20-1; DNA: TGCAGTGCTAGTGGACTAGCAGAGTCCTACAATGAGCAGTACTTC; CDR3: CSASGLAESYNEQYF